Below, 22 T cell receptor beta chains from the same sample are listed, as sequenced in a study of shared clonotypes between healthy human individuals. CD45RO-negative cells were positively selected for CCR7, leaving out terminally differentiated effector memory CD45RA+ cells. Libraries were prepared by immunoSEQ multiplex PCR; TCRdb keeps only in-frame clonotypes and omits some of them. Of more than 2 million clones listed, 85% to 95% are singletons. Sample: naive CD8+ T cells from PBMCs. The origin of the receptors is a young man in good health. Some clones in this sample may be carry-over from other donors' samples.

The rearrangement links TRBV11-2 to TRBJ2-3; D possibly corresponds to TRBD1 (6 bases). The V and J ends lost 0 bases and 0 bases respectively, with 22 bases between them. In germline, CDR1 is SGHAT, CDR2 FQNNGV. The CDR3 extends over 20 amino acids. CDR3 loop: CASSLDGGWGRKGSTDTQYF. DNA of the CDR3: TGTGCCAGCAGCTTAGATGGGGGTTGGGGGCGCAAGGGAAGCACAGATACGCAGTATTTT.

The chain is built from TRBV7-6 and TRBJ2-2, with D maybe TRBD2 (6 bases). Germline assignment: CDR1 SGHVS and CDR2 FNYEAQ. The germline V and J ends were trimmed by 5 bases and 1 base, with 23 bases remaining between them. The CDR3 contains 19 residues. The CDR3 here is CASSPWRALEVWNTGELFF. CDR3 in DNA: TGTGCCAGCAGCCCCTGGAGGGCTCTTGAGGTCTGGAACACCGGGGAGCTGTTTTTT.

This clone was seen only once. The CDR3 DNA reads as TGTGCCAGCAGCGCTTCTAGCGGGAGGGACAGCTCCTACGAGCAGTACTTC. Its translation is CASSASSGRDSSYEQYF. The rearrangement links TRBV9 to TRBJ2-7, with 12 bases that match TRBD2. The CDR3 extends over 17 amino acids. The germline gives CDR1 SGDLS, CDR2 YYNGEE. Trimming took 3 bases from V and 0 from J; bases not matched to a gene: 7.

The CDR3 nucleotides read TGTGCCAGCACCCCCCCTCTAAACATTCAGTACTTC. Its translation is CASTPPLNIQYF. V gene TRBV27 combines with J gene TRBJ2-4; D is undetermined. Trimming left V 7 bases short and J 6 bases short, with 10 bases between. Germline values: CDR1 MNHEY, CDR2 SMNVEV (reference sequence). CDR3 length: 12 residues.

The DNA for the CDR3 is TGCGCCAGCAGCCAAGAGAACGGAGTGAACAATGAGCAGTTCTTC. Residues: CASSQENGVNNEQFF. This chain uses TRBV4-1 with TRBJ2-1; D is uncertain. The V end was cut by 0 bases, the J end by 5 bases, with 11 bases between. CDR3 length equals 15 residues. Germline CDR1 MGHRA, CDR2 YSYEKL.

This chain connects TRBV6-5 to TRBJ1-1, with D tentatively TRBD1 (5 bases). The CDR3 is 14 residues long. V was pared by 2 bases and J by 2 bases, with 9 bases between. Looked up from germline, CDR1 is MNHEY and CDR2 is SVGAGI. CDR3 sequence: CASSYLTANTEAFF. DNA for the CDR3: TGTGCCAGCAGTTACCTGACAGCTAACACTGAAGCTTTCTTT.

CDR3 DNA: TGCGCCAGCAGCCAAGATCCCCCTGGGAACACTGAAGCTTTCTTT. It translates to CASSQDPPGNTEAFF. This chain uses TRBV4-3 with TRBJ1-1; D not certain. Germline CDR1 reads LGHNA; CDR2 reads YSLEER. This CDR3 spans 15 amino acids. Trimming shortened V by 0 bases and J by 1 base, and 9 bases separated the two germline ends.

The V call is TRBV29-1, the J call TRBJ2-5, with D maybe TRBD2 (5 bases). The germline V gene encodes CDR1 SQVTM and CDR2 ANQGSEA. Trimming removed 7 bases at V and 1 base at J, with 13 bases between. There are 13 residues in the CDR3. The CDR3 is CSGVTGVQETQYF. The CDR3 DNA sequence: TGCAGCGGAGTAACCGGGGTCCAAGAGACCCAGTACTTC.

This chain uses TRBV5-4 with TRBJ1-2, with D hard to call. Trimming pared 0 bases from V and 0 bases from J, leaving 9 bases between. The CDR3 length is 15 residues. CDR1 is SGHNT, CDR2 YYREEE, per germline (reference sequence). The DNA for the CDR3 is TGTGCCAGCAGCTTGGGATCGTATACTAACTATGGCTACACCTTC. Amino acid sequence: CASSLGSYTNYGYTF. Variable domain in full (rest from reference TRBV5-4 and TRBJ1-2): ETGVTQSPTHLIKTRGQQVTLRCSSQSGHNTVSWYQQALGQGPQFIFQYYREEENGRGNFPPRFSGLQFPNYSSELNVNALELDDSALYLCASSLGSYTNYGYTFGSGTRLTVV.

This clone was picked up one time. V gene TRBV2 combines with J gene TRBJ2-7; D unclear. CDR1 is SNHLY and CDR2 is FYNNEI in the germline V gene. The CDR3 contains 13 residues. Trimming shortened V by 8 bases and J by 0 bases, and 11 bases separated the two germline ends. The CDR3 DNA reads TGTGCCAGCGGTTCCCCAGGCTCCTACGAGCAGTACTTC. Protein product: CASGSPGSYEQYF.

The V gene is TRBV27, the J gene TRBJ2-1; 13 nucleotides align to TRBD2. This CDR3 region has 16 residues. V lost 2 bases and J lost 8; bases outside the gene matches: 6. Germline CDR1 is MNHEY and CDR2 is SMNVEV (reference sequence). CDR3 nucleotides: TGTGCCAGCAGTTTAATGGGACTAGCGGGAAGTGATGAGCAGTTCTTC. Translated: CASSLMGLAGSDEQFF.

The gene calls are TRBV7-9 and TRBJ2-7, with D possibly TRBD1 on 5 matching bases. V lost 5 bases and J 7 bases, leaving 21 bases between the germline ends. This CDR3 has 15 amino acids. Per germline, CDR1 SEHNR and CDR2 FQNEAQ (reference sequence). The CDR3 is CASSQLGAPLWEQYF. The CDR3 DNA reads as TGTGCCAGCAGCCAATTAGGGGCGCCCCTCTGGGAGCAGTACTTC.

This rearrangement joins TRBV7-9 to TRBJ2-3; 16 positions agree with TRBD2. Trimming removed 5 bases from V and 2 bases from J; junction bases left unmatched: 4. The CDR3 totals 17 residues. Germline CDR1 SEHNR, CDR2 FQNEAQ (reference sequence). In DNA, the CDR3 is TGTGCCAGCAGCGGGGGACTAGCGGGAGGGACCACAGATACGCAGTATTTT. Its protein product is CASSGGLAGGTTDTQYF.

V usage is TRBV9 and J usage is TRBJ2-1, with 8 bases lining up with TRBD1. Per germline, CDR1 SGDLS and CDR2 YYNGEE. Trimming took 3 bases from V and 7 from J; bases not matched to a gene: 6. CDR3 length: 14 residues. CDR3 nucleotides: TGTGCCAGCAGCGCAGGGGGCATTGGGAATGAGCAGTTCTTC. It specifies CASSAGGIGNEQFF. Filled out from reference TRBV9 and TRBJ2-1, the complete variable domain reads DSGVTQTPKHLITATGQRVTLRCSPRSGDLSVYWYQQSLDQGLQFLIQYYNGEERAKGNILERFSAQQFPDLHSELNLSSLELGDSALYFCASSAGGIGNEQFFGPGTRLTVL.

The J gene is TRBJ2-7, the V gene TRBV5-4; D gene unclear. V was pared by 9 bases and J by 0 bases, with 13 bases between. The CDR3 totals 13 residues. Germline V gene sequence: CDR1 SGHNT, CDR2 YYREEE (reference sequence). CDR3 protein: CANSDGDSYEQYF. CDR3 nucleotide sequence: TGTGCCAACTCCGATGGGGACTCCTACGAGCAGTACTTC.

The chain has TRBV6-5 and TRBJ2-5, with D possibly TRBD2 on 6 matching bases. The CDR3 loop spans 16 amino acids. The germline CDR1 and CDR2 sequences are MNHEY and SVGAGI. The V end lost 2 bases, the J end lost 4 bases, and 17 bases lay between the germline ends. The CDR3 sequence: CASSYNFGGEGETQYF. In nucleotides, the CDR3 is TGTGCCAGCAGTTACAATTTCGGAGGGGAAGGAGAGACCCAGTACTTC.

This chain joins TRBV19 and TRBJ2-5, with TRBD1 matching over 9 bases. The CDR3 consists of 16 residues. Trimming at V came to 3 bases and at J to 5 bases, leaving 10 bases not matched to a gene. Germline V CDR1 and CDR2: LNHDA, SQIVND (reference sequence). The CDR3 loop is CASSIRDRVYSETQYF. The CDR3 DNA is TGTGCCAGTAGTATTAGGGACAGGGTTTATTCCGAGACCCAGTACTTC.

The rearrangement links TRBV4-1 to TRBJ2-7, with TRBD1 matching over 10 bases. V was clipped by 3 bases and J by 6 bases; unmatched bases: 8. Germline V gene sequence: CDR1 MGHRA, CDR2 YSYEKL. The CDR3 consists of 15 residues. Written as DNA, the CDR3 is TGCGCCAGCAGCCATAACCGGGACAGGGGTAGCGAGCAGTACTTC. As protein: CASSHNRDRGSEQYF.

The rearrangement uses TRBV6-6 and TRBJ1-2, with a weak D call TRBD1 (6 bases). Deletions cut 0 bases from V and 2 bases from J, with 10 bases between. The CDR3 consists of 15 residues. Germline-derived CDR1 and CDR2 are MNHNY and SVGAGI (reference sequence). The CDR3: CASSYSRTANYGYTF. The CDR3, as DNA: TGTGCCAGCAGTTACTCTCGGACAGCAAACTATGGCTACACCTTC.

The chain carries TRBV4-2 and TRBJ1-1; tentative D call: TRBD1 (5 bases). The V end lost 0 bases, the J end lost 1 base, and 12 bases lay between the germline ends. The CDR3 spans 16 residues. Germline V gene lookup returns CDR1 LGHNA and CDR2 YNFKEQ. The CDR3 here is CASSQDLRGENTEAFF. The CDR3, as DNA: TGTGCCAGCAGCCAAGATCTACGGGGGGAGAACACTGAAGCTTTCTTT.

This clone turned up a few times. This chain joins TRBV27 and TRBJ1-3; no clear D gene. The germline gives CDR1 MNHEY, CDR2 SMNVEV (reference sequence). Trimming removed 8 bases from V and 0 bases from J, with 8 bases in between. The CDR3 has 13 amino acids. The CDR3 protein is CASGNISGNTIYF. CDR3 in DNA: TGTGCCAGCGGGAATATCTCTGGAAACACCATATATTTT.

This chain links TRBV19 with TRBJ1-1; D is ambiguous. Per the germline V gene, CDR1 is LNHDA and CDR2 is SQIVND (reference sequence). This CDR3 has 17 residues. Deletions cut 3 bases from V and 0 bases from J, with 17 bases between. CDR3 nucleotide sequence: TGTGCCAGTAGTATTCTCTATGAGGGCCCCTTGAACACTGAAGCTTTCTTT. Translating gives CASSILYEGPLNTEAFF.